This passage covers 2 T cell receptor beta chains from one sample sequenced in a study of T cells in Graves' hyperthyroidism and ophthalmopathy. Amplified regions were TCR beta CDR3 sequences from RNA transcripts. First-round RT-PCR with HTBI primers amplified the TCR CDR3 region. Via MiXCR, TCRdb re-called the multiplex PCR reads, giving one row per CDR3 protein. Among 700,000 to 850,000 distinct CDR3 sequences listed, roughly a third were seen once. The sequenced sample consisted of blood. Every receptor here comes from a woman between 40 and 55 years old with Graves' hyperthyroidism.

This chain uses TRBV7-2 with TRBJ1-5, with D maybe TRBD1 (6 bases). CDR3 length equals 14 residues. From germline, CDR1 is SGHTA and CDR2 FQGNSA. The V and J ends lost 5 bases and 5 bases respectively, with 13 bases between them. CDR3 in amino acids: CASSLTAGDQPQHF. In DNA, the CDR3 is TGTGCCAGCAGCCTTACCGCAGGGGATCAGCCCCAGCATTTT.

The sample holds a few counts of this clonotype. The chain employs TRBV10-3 and TRBJ2-2; TRBD1 agrees at 8 bases. This CDR3 spans 13 amino acids. V dropped 10 bases and J dropped 8; count of bases not matched to a gene: 9. In germline, CDR1 is ENHRY, CDR2 SYGVKD. CDR3 loop: CASSWTGLGELFF. CDR3 bases: TGTGCCAGCAGCTGGACAGGGTTGGGGGAGCTGTTTTTT.